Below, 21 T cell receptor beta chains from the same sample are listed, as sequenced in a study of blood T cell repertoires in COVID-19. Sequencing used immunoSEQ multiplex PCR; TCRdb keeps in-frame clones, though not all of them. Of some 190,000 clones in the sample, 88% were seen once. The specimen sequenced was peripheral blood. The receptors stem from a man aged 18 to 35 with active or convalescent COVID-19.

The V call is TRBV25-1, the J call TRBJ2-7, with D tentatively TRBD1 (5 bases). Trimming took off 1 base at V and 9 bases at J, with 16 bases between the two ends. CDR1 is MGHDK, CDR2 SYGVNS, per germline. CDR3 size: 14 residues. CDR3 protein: CASSELGPLEVQYF. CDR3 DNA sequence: TGTGCCAGCAGTGAATTGGGGCCTCTAGAAGTGCAGTACTTC.

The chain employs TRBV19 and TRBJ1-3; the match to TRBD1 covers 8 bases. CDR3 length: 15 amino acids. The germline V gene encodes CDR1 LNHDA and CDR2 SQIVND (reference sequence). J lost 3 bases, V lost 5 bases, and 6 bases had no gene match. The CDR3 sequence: CASSLGQGVGNTIYF. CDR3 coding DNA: TGTGCCAGTAGTCTCGGACAGGGCGTTGGAAACACCATATATTTT. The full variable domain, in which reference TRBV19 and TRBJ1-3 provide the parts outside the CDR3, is DGGITQSPKYLFRKEGQNVTLSCEQNLNHDAMYWYRQDPGQGLRLIYYSQIVNDFQKGDIAEGYSVSREKKESFPLTVTSAQKNPTAFYLCASSLGQGVGNTIYFGEGSWLTVV.

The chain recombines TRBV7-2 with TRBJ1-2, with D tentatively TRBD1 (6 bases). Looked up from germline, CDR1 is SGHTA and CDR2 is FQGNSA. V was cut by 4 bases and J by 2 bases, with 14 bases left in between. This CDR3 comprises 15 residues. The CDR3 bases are TGTGCCAGCAGCTCAGGACAGTCAAGGAACTATGGCTACACCTTC. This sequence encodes CASSSGQSRNYGYTF.

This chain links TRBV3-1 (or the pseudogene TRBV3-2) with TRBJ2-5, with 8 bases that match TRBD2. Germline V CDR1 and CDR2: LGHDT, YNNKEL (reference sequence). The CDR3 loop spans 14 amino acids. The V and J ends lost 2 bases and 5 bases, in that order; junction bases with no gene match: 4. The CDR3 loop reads CASSQWTSLETQYF. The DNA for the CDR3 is TGTGCCAGCAGCCAATGGACTAGCCTTGAGACCCAGTACTTC.

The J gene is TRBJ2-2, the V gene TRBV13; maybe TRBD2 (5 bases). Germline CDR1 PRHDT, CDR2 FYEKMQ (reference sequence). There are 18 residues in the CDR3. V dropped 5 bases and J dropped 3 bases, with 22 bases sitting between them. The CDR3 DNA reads TGTGCCAGCAGCGACGGTGGGTGGGAACGGGGATACACCGGGGAGCTGTTTTTT. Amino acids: CASSDGGWERGYTGELFF.

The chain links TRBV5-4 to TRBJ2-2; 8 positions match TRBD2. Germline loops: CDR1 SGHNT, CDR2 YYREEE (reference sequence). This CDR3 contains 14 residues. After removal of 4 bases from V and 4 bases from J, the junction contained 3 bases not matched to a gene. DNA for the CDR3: TGTGCCAGCAGCCGCAGCGGGAGCACCGGGGAGCTGTTTTTT. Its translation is CASSRSGSTGELFF.

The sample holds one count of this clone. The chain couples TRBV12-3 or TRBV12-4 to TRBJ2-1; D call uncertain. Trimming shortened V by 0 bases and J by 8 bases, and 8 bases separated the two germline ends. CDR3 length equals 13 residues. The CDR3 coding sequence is TGTGCCAGCAGTTTAGCGCTTCCGGATGAGCAGTTCTTC. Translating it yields CASSLALPDEQFF.

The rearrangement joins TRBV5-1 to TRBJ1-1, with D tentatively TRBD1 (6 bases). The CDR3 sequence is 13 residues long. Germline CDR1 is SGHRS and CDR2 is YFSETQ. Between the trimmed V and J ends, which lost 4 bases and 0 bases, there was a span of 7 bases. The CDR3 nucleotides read TGCGCCAGCAGCCGGGACATGAACACTGAAGCTTTCTTT. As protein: CASSRDMNTEAFF.

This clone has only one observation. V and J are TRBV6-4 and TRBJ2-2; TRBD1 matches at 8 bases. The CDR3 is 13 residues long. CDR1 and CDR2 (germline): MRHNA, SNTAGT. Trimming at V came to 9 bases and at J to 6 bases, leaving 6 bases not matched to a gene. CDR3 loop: CASEAGGSGELFF. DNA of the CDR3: TGTGCCAGTGAAGCAGGGGGCTCCGGGGAGCTGTTTTTT.

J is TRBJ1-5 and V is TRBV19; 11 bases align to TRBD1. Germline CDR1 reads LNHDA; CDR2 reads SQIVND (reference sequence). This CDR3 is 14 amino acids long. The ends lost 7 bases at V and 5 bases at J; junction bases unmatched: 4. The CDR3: CASTGTGGYQPQHF. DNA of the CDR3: TGTGCCAGTACCGGGACAGGGGGGTATCAGCCCCAGCATTTT.

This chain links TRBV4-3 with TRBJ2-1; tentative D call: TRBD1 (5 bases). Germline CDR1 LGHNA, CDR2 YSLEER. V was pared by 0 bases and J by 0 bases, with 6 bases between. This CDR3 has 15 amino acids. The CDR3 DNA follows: TGCGCCAGCAGCCAAGAGACAGCCTCCTACAATGAGCAGTTCTTC. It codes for CASSQETASYNEQFF.

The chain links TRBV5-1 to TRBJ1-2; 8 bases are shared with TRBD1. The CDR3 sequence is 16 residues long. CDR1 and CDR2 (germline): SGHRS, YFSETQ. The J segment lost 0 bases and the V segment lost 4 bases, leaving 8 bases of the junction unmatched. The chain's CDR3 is CASSGDRGDTNYGYTF. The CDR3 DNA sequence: TGCGCCAGCAGCGGCGACAGGGGCGACACTAACTATGGCTACACCTTC.

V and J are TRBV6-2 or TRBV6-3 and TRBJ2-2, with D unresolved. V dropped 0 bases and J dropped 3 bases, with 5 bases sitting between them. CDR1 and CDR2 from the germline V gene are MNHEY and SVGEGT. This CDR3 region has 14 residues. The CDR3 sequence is CASSYSVDTGELFF. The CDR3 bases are TGTGCCAGCAGTTACTCGGTAGACACCGGGGAGCTGTTTTTT.

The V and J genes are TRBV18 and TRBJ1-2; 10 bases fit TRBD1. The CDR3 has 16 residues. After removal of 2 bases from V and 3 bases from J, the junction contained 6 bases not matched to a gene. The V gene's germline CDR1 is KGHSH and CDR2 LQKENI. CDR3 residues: CASSPSTGGADYGYTF. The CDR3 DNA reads TGTGCCAGCTCACCATCGACAGGGGGCGCCGACTATGGCTACACCTTC.

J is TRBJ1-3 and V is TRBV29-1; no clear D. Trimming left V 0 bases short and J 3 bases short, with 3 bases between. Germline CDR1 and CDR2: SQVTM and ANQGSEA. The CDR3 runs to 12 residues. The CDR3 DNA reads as TGCAGCGTTGAAGATTATGGAAACACCATATATTTT. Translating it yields CSVEDYGNTIYF.

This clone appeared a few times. As DNA, the CDR3 is TGTGCCAGCAGCTTAGCCCTTCTGGGGGCGACTAATGAAAAACTGTTTTTT. It yields the protein CASSLALLGATNEKLFF. V is TRBV7-2 and J is TRBJ1-4; a weak D match, TRBD1 (6 bases). The V gene's germline CDR1 is SGHTA and CDR2 FQGNSA. V shed 0 bases and J shed 2 bases, with 13 bases lying between them. The CDR3 loop spans 17 amino acids.

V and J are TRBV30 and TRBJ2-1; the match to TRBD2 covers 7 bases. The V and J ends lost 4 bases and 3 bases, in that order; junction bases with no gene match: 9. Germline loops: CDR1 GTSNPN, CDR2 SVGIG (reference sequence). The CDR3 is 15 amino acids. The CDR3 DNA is TGTGCCTGGATGTACGGGACTACCTACTACAATGAGCAGTTCTTC. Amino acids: CAWMYGTTYYNEQFF.

The CDR3 here is CASSSSGVGTQYF. In nucleotides, the CDR3 is TGTGCCAGCAGCTCCTCCGGGGTAGGGACCCAGTACTTC. The chain couples TRBV7-9 to TRBJ2-5; D may be TRBD2 (5 bases). The V end lost 4 bases, the J end lost 7 bases, and 13 bases lay between the germline ends. Per germline, CDR1 SEHNR and CDR2 FQNEAQ (reference sequence). CDR3 size: 13 residues.

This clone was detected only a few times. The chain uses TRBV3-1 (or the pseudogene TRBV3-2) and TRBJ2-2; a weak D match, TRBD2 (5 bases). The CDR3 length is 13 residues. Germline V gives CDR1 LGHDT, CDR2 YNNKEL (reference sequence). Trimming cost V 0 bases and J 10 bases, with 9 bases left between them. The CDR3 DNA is TGTGCCAGCAGCCAAGAATCCGGGAAGGAGCTGTTTTTT. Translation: CASSQESGKELFF.

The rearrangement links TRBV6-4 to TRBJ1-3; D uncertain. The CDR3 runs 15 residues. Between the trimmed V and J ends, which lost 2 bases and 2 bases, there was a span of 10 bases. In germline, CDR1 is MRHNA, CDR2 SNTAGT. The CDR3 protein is CASSDSPSPGNTIYF. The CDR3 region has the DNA TGTGCCAGCAGTGACAGCCCGAGTCCTGGAAACACCATATATTTT.

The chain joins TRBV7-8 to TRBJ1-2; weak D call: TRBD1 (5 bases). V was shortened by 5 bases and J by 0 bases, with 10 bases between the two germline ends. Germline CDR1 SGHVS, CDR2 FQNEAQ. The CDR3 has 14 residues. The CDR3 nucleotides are TGTGCCAGCAGCGTGACAGATTCTAACTATGGCTACACCTTC. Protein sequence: CASSVTDSNYGYTF.